These T cell receptor beta chains were read from a single sample in a study of control samples from healthy donors and cancer patients. Using immunoSEQ multiplex PCR, the repertoire was profiled, and TCRdb retains in-frame clones only, with some absent. The sample lists roughly 80,000 clones; approximately 92% were seen once. Sequenced sample: blood. The receptors derive from a woman aged 60-70 years in good health. Both conserved end residues are part of each CDR3. A D gene is named only where the DNA matches it firmly. The listing skips clone size in some rows; elsewhere it reads once, few, many or a size class.

v_call	j_call	d_call	clone_size	cdr3_aa	cdr3_nt
TRBV7-3	TRBJ2-7	TRBD1	-	CASSIGQGPYEQYF	TGTGCCAGCAGCATTGGACAGGGCCCGTACGAGCAGTACTTC
TRBV9	TRBJ2-3	-	once	CASSVESSTDTQYF	TGTGCCAGCAGCGTTGAGTCCAGCACAGATACGCAGTATTTT
TRBV5-6	TRBJ1-3	-	-	CASSKGLSGGYF	TGTGCCAGCAGCAAAGGACTTTCGGGGGGATATTTT
TRBV20-1	TRBJ2-7	-	-	CSASQDSRNEQYF	TGCAGTGCTAGTCAGGACAGTCGGAACGAGCAGTACTTC
TRBV7-9	TRBJ2-2	TRBD2	once	CATPDGRVNTGELFF	TGTGCCACCCCGGATGGGAGGGTTAACACCGGGGAGCTGTTTTTT
TRBV5-5	TRBJ2-2	-	-	CASSLEPDGELFF	TGTGCCAGCAGCTTGGAGCCGGACGGGGAGCTGTTTTTT
TRBV9	TRBJ1-1	-	-	CASTPLNRLAEAFF	TGTGCCAGCACCCCACTAAACAGGTTGGCTGAAGCTTTCTTT
TRBV3-1/TRBV3-2	TRBJ2-1	TRBD2	-	CASSPKTLGTSGRAGEQFF	TGTGCCAGCAGCCCGAAAACGCTTGGGACTAGCGGGAGGGCCGGTGAGCAGTTCTTC
TRBV6-4	TRBJ2-3	TRBD2	-	CASSESGLAGNTQYF	TGTGCCAGCAGTGAGTCGGGACTAGCGGGTAATACGCAGTATTTT
TRBV30	TRBJ2-2	TRBD2	-	CAWSPQGLAGGTGELFF	TGTGCCTGGAGTCCTCAGGGACTAGCGGGAGGCACCGGGGAGCTGTTTTTT
TRBV19	TRBJ1-5	-	-	CASSIARNQPQHF	TGTGCCAGTAGTATCGCTCGCAATCAGCCCCAGCATTTT
TRBV5-1	TRBJ1-1	TRBD1	-	CASSPGQGILNTEAFF	TGCGCCAGCAGCCCCGGACAGGGCATCCTGAACACTGAAGCTTTCTTT
TRBV18	TRBJ1-3	TRBD1	-	CASSPGQGGSGNTIYF	TGTGCCAGCTCACCAGGACAGGGCGGGTCTGGAAACACCATATATTTT
TRBV7-2	TRBJ1-2	-	-	CASSPQEGAYGYTF	TGTGCCAGCAGTCCTCAAGAGGGAGCCTATGGCTACACCTTC
TRBV6-5	TRBJ1-2	TRBD1	-	CASSYGQGKGTF	TGTGCCAGCAGTTACGGACAGGGAAAGGGCACCTTC
TRBV3-1/TRBV3-2	TRBJ2-7	TRBD1	once	CASSQTGVWEQYF	TGTGCCAGCAGCCAGACAGGGGTTTGGGAGCAGTACTTC
TRBV18	TRBJ1-6	TRBD1	-	CASSPRQGANSPLHF	TGTGCCAGCTCACCACGACAGGGGGCTAATTCACCCCTCCACTTT
TRBV6-5	TRBJ1-1	-	-	CASRFRQGRDEAFF	TGTGCCAGCAGATTCCGGCAGGGGAGAGATGAAGCTTTCTTT
TRBV29-1	TRBJ2-7	TRBD1	-	CSVDGTGGDEQYF	TGCAGCGTTGATGGGACAGGGGGCGACGAGCAGTACTTC
TRBV19	TRBJ1-4	-	-	CATLNRGSVGEKLFF	TGTGCCACCCTAAACCGGGGTTCTGTGGGTGAAAAACTGTTTTTT
TRBV7-2	TRBJ2-5	-	-	CASSQRGTQYF	TGTGCCAGCAGCCAGAGGGGGACCCAGTACTTC
TRBV6-1	TRBJ2-7	-	-	CASSEDGTYEQYF	TGTGCCAGCAGTGAAGACGGGACCTACGAGCAGTACTTC
TRBV30	TRBJ1-5	TRBD1	once	CAFDRGGNQPQHF	TGTGCCTTCGACAGGGGAGGCAATCAGCCCCAGCATTTT
TRBV6-2/TRBV6-3	TRBJ2-7	TRBD1	-	CASSPLIRGLNYEQYF	TGTGCCAGCAGTCCCTTGATAAGGGGGCTAAACTACGAGCAGTACTTC
TRBV6-5	TRBJ1-6	-	-	CASRTPDNSPLHF	TGTGCCAGCCGCACCCCGGATAATTCACCCCTCCACTTT
TRBV10-3	TRBJ2-2	-	-	CAISEGNTGELFF	TGTGCCATCAGTGAAGGAAACACCGGGGAGCTGTTTTTT
TRBV6-6	TRBJ1-1	-	-	CASSPRTPGRDRTEAFF	TGTGCCAGCAGTCCCCGGACACCCGGTAGAGACCGCACTGAAGCTTTCTTT
TRBV30	TRBJ2-7	-	-	CAWKGETYEQYF	TGTGCCTGGAAAGGAGAGACCTACGAGCAGTACTTC
TRBV7-9	TRBJ2-1	-	-	CASSLALSLSEQFF	TGTGCCAGCAGCTTAGCGCTGAGTTTAAGTGAGCAGTTCTTC
TRBV30	TRBJ1-1	-	-	CAGHSNTEAFF	TGTGCGGGACACTCGAACACTGAAGCTTTCTTT
TRBV28	TRBJ1-2	TRBD1	-	CASIPGQGVDKDGYTF	TGTGCCAGCATCCCCGGACAGGGGGTGGATAAGGATGGCTACACCTTC
TRBV28	TRBJ2-3	-	-	CASSLLGGPSTDTQYF	TGTGCCAGCAGTTTATTAGGCGGGCCGTCCACAGATACGCAGTATTTT
TRBV19	TRBJ1-5	-	-	CASISQGRDQPQHF	TGTGCCAGTATCTCTCAGGGGAGAGATCAGCCCCAGCATTTT
TRBV5-6	TRBJ2-1	TRBD2	-	CASSLGVLIAGNEQFF	TGTGCCAGCAGCTTGGGAGTGTTAATAGCGGGCAATGAGCAGTTCTTC
TRBV6-5	TRBJ2-5	-	-	CASSYSIQGRETQYF	TGTGCCAGCAGTTACTCGATACAGGGACGAGAGACCCAGTACTTC
TRBV30	TRBJ1-2	-	-	CAWSLTTNYGYTF	TGTGCCTGGAGTCTTACTACTAACTATGGCTACACCTTC
TRBV5-4	TRBJ2-7	TRBD2	-	CASRAGLAGEGYEQYF	TGTGCCAGCAGAGCCGGACTAGCGGGAGAGGGTTACGAGCAGTACTTC
TRBV12-3/TRBV12-4	TRBJ2-7	-	once	CASSSLYEQYF	TGTGCCAGCAGTTCTCTCTACGAGCAGTACTTC
TRBV5-1	TRBJ2-7	-	-	CASSLDPLREQYF	TGCGCCAGCAGCTTGGACCCCCTGCGGGAGCAGTACTTC
TRBV24-1	TRBJ2-1	-	-	CATIPKVTPSYNEQFF	TGTGCCACCATTCCGAAAGTTACCCCCTCCTACAATGAGCAGTTCTTC
TRBV19	TRBJ1-5	-	once	CASSIEQGRSNQPQHF	TGTGCCAGTAGTATAGAGCAGGGTAGGAGCAATCAGCCCCAGCATTTT
TRBV10-3	TRBJ2-3	TRBD1	-	CAITGTGDPDTQYF	TGTGCCATCACTGGGACAGGGGATCCAGATACGCAGTATTTT
TRBV6-5	TRBJ1-4	-	once	CASSLNFGTNEKLFF	TGTGCCAGCAGCCTCAATTTTGGGACTAATGAAAAACTGTTTTTT
TRBV28	TRBJ2-7	TRBD2	-	CASSSGTSGLAQYF	TGTGCCAGCAGTTCCGGGACTAGCGGACTCGCGCAGTACTTC
TRBV6-5	TRBJ2-7	-	once	CASSYEHRGPYEQYF	TGTGCCAGCAGTTACGAACACCGGGGCCCCTACGAGCAGTACTTC
TRBV28	TRBJ1-5	-	-	CASSSGAIQPQHF	TGTGCCAGCAGTTCAGGGGCAATTCAGCCCCAGCATTTT
TRBV7-9	TRBJ1-3	TRBD1	-	CASSFSGGQGFSGNTIYF	TGTGCCAGCAGCTTTAGTGGAGGACAGGGGTTCTCTGGAAACACCATATATTTT
TRBV5-1	TRBJ1-2	-	-	CASSYSGTAVNYGYTF	TGCGCCAGCAGCTACTCCGGGACCGCAGTTAACTATGGCTACACCTTC
TRBV5-1	TRBJ1-5	-	-	CASSLGGPLVHQPQHF	TGCGCCAGCAGCTTGGGGGGACCGCTGGTCCATCAGCCCCAGCATTTT
TRBV11-2	TRBJ2-7	TRBD1	-	CASSLGTGGKQYF	TGTGCCAGCAGCCTCGGGACAGGTGGGAAGCAGTACTTC
TRBV28	TRBJ1-1	TRBD1	-	CASSMGQGASTEAFF	TGTGCCAGCAGTATGGGACAGGGGGCTTCCACTGAAGCTTTCTTT
TRBV10-3	TRBJ2-5	-	-	CAISESTGVETQYF	TGTGCCATCAGTGAGTCGACCGGGGTGGAGACCCAGTACTTC